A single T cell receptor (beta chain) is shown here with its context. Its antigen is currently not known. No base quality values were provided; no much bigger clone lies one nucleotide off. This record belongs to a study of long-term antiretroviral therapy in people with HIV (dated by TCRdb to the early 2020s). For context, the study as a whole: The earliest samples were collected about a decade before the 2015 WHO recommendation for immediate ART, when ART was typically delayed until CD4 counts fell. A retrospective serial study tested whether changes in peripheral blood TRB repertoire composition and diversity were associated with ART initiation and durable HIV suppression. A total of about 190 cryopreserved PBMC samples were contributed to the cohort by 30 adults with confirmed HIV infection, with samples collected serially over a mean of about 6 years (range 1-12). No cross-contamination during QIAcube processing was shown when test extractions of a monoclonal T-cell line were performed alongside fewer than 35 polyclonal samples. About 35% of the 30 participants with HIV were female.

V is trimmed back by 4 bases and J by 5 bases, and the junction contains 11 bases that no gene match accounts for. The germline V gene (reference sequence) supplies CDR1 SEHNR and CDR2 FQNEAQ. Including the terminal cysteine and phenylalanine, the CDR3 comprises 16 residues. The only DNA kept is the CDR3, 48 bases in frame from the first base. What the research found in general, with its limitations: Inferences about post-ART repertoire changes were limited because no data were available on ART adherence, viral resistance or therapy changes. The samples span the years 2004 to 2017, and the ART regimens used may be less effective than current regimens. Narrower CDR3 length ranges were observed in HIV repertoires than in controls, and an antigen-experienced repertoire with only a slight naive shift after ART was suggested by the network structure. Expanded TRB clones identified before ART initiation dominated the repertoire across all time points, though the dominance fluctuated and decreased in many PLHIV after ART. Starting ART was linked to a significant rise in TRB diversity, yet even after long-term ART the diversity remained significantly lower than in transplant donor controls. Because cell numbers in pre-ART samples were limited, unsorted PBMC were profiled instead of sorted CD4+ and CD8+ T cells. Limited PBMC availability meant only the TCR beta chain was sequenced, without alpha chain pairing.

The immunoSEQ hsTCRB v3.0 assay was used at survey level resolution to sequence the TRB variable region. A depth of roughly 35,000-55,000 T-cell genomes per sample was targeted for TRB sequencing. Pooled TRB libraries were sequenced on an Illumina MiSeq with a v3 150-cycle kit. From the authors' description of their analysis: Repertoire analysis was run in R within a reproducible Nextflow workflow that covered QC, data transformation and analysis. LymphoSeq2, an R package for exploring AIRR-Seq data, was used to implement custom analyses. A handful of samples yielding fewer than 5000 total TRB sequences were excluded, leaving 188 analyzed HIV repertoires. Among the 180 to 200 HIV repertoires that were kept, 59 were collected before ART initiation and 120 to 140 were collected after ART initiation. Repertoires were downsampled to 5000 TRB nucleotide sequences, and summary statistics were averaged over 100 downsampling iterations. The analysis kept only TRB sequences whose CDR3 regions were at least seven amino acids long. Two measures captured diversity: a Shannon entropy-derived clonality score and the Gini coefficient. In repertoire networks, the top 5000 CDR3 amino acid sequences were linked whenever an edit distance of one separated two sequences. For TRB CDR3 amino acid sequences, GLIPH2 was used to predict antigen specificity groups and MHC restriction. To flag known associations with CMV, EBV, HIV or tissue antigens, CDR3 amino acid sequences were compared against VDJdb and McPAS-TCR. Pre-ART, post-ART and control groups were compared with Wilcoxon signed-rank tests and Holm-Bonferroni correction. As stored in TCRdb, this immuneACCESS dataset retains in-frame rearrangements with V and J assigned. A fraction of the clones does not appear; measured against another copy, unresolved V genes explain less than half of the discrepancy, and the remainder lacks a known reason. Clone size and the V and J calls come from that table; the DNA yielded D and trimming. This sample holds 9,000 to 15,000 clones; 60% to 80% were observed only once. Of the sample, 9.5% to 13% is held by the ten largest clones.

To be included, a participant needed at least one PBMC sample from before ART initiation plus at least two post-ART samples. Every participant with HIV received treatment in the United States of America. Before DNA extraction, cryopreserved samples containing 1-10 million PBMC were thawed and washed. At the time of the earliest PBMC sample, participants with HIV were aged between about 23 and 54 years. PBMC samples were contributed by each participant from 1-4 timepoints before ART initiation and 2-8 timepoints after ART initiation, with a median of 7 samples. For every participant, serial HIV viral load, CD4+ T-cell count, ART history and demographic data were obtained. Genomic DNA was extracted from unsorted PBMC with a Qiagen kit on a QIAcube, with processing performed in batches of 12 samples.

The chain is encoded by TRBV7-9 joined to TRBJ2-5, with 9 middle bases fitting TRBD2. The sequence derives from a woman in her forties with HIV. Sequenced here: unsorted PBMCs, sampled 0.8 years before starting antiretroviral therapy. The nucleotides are TGTGCCAGCAGCTCAGGACTAGCGTTTGAAGGGGAGACCCAGTACTTC. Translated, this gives CASSSGLAFEGETQYF.